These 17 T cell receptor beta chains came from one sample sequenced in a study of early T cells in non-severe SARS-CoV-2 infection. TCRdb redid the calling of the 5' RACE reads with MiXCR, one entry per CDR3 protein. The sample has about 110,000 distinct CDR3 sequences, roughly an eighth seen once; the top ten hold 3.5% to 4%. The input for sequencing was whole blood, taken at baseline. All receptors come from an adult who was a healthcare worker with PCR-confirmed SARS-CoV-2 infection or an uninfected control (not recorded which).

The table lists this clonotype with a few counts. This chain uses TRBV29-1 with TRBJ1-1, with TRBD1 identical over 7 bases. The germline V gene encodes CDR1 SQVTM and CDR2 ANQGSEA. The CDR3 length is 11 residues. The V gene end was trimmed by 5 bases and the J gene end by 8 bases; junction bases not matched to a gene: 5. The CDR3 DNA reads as TGCAGCGTTAAACCGACAGGGGAAGCTTTCTTT. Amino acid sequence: CSVKPTGEAFF.

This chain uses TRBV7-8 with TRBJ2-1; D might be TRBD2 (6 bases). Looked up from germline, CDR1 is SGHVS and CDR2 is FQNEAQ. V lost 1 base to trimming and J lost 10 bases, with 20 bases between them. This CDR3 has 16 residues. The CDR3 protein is CASSLGLAISQGEQFF. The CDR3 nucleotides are TGTGCCAGCAGCTTAGGTCTAGCGATCTCTCAGGGAGAGCAGTTCTTC.

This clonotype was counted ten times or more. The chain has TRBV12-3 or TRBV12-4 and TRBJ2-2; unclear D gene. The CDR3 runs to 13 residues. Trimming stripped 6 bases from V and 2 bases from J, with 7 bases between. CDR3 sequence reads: CASSPQNTGELFF. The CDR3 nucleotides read TGTGCCAGCAGCCCTCAAAACACCGGGGAGCTGTTTTTT.

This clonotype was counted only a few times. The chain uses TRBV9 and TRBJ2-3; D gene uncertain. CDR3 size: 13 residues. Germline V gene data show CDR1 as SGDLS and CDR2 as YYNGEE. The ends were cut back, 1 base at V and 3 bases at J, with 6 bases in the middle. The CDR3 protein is CASSVYLTDTQYF. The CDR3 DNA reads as TGTGCCAGCAGCGTATACTTAACAGATACGCAGTATTTT.

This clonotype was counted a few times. CDR3 sequence: CASTGDGNYGYTF. Here the CDR3 DNA reads TGTGCCAGCACCGGGGACGGGAACTATGGCTACACCTTC. The chain links TRBV12-3 or TRBV12-4 to TRBJ1-2; TRBD1 might be the D (5 bases). V dropped 7 bases and J dropped 2 bases, with 11 bases sitting between them. This CDR3 comprises 13 residues.

CDR3: CSARATGDLGDNEQFF. CDR3 DNA sequence: TGCAGTGCTAGGGCCACAGGTGACCTCGGGGACAATGAGCAGTTCTTC. The chain uses TRBV20-1 and TRBJ2-1; D is tentatively TRBD1 or TRBD2 (5 bases each). Germline assignment: CDR1 DFQATT and CDR2 SNEGSKA (reference sequence). The germline V and J ends were trimmed by 3 bases and 5 bases, with 20 bases remaining between them. The CDR3 contains 16 residues.

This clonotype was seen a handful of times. The CDR3: CASAFPGTGTEKLFF. In DNA, the CDR3 is TGTGCCAGCGCGTTTCCCGGGACAGGGACTGAAAAACTGTTTTTT. V usage is TRBV6-6 and J usage is TRBJ1-4, with 9 bases identical to TRBD1. The V and J ends lost 8 bases and 7 bases, in that order; junction bases with no gene match: 11. CDR3 length: 15 amino acids. Germline-derived CDR1 and CDR2 are MNHNY and SVGAGI (reference sequence).

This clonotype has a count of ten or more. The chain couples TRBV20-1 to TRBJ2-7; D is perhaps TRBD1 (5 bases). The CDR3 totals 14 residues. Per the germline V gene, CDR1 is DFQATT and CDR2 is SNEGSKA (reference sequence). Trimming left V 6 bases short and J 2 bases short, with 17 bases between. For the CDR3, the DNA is TGCAGTGCCGATATGACAGACCACCCCTACGAGCAGTACTTC. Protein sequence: CSADMTDHPYEQYF.

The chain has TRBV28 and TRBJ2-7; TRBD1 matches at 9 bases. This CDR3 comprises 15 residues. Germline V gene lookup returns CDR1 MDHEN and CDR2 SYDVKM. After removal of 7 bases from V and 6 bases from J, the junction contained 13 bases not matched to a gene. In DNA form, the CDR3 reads TGTGCCAGCAACCCGGGGGACAGGGTAACCGGCGAGCAGTACTTC. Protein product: CASNPGDRVTGEQYF.

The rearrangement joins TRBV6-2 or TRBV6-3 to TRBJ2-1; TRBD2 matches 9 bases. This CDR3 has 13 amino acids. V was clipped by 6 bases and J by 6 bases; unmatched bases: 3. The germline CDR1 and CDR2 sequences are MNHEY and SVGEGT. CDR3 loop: CASRRTSANEQFF. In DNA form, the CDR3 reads TGTGCCAGCAGACGGACTAGCGCCAATGAGCAGTTCTTC.

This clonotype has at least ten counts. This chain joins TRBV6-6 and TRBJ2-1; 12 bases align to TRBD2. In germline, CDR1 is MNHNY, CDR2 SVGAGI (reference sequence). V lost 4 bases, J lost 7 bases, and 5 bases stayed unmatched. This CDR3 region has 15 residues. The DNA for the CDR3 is TGTGCCAGCAGTTTGAGGGGGACTAGCGGGAATGAGCAGTTCTTC. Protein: CASSLRGTSGNEQFF.

The CDR3 sequence is CASRLIYDEQFF. The CDR3 DNA is TGTGCCAGCAGGCTTATATACGATGAGCAGTTCTTC. The rearrangement uses TRBV2 and TRBJ2-1; D is ambiguous. Trimming took 6 bases from V and 8 from J, leaving 11 bases between them. Germline loops: CDR1 SNHLY, CDR2 FYNNEI. CDR3 size: 12 residues.

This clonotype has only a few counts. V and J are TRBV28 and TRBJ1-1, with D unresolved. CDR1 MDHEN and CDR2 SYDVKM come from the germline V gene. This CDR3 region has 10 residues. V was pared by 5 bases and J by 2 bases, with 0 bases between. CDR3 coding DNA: TGTGCCAGCAGTAACACTGAAGCTTTCTTT. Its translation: CASSNTEAFF.

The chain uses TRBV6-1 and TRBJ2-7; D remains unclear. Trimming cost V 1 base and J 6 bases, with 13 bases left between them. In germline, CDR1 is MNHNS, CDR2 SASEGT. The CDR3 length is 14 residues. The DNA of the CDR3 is TGTGCCAGCAGTGAAGTAATTGGGGTCGGCGAGCAGTACTTC. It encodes CASSEVIGVGEQYF.

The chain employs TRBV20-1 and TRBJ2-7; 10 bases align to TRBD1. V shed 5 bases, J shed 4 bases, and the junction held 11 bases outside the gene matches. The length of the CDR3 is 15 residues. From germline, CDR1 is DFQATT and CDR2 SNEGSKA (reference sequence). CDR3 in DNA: TGCAGTGCTGAGCCCTTGGGGACAGGGGTATACGAGCAGTACTTC. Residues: CSAEPLGTGVYEQYF.

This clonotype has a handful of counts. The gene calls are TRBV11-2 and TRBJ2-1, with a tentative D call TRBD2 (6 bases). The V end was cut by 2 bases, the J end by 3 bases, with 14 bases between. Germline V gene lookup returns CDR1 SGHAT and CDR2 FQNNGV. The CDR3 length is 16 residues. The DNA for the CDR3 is TGTGCCAGCAGCTTAACCATCGGGAGTGTCTACAATGAGCAGTTCTTC. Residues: CASSLTIGSVYNEQFF.

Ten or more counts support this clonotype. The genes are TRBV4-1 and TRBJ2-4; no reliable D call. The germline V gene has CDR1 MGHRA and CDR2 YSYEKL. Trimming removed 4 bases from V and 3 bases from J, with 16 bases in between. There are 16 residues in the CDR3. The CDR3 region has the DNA TGCGCCAGCAGCCTTGTGGTGGTCTCGGGCAAAAACATTCAGTACTTC. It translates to CASSLVVVSGKNIQYF.